The 22 T cell receptor beta chains given below trace back to one sample, sequenced in a study of T-cell reconstitution after alpha-beta-depleted transplantation in children. Researchers prepared the TCRbeta library using unique molecular identifiers, the study reports. TCRdb redid the calling of the PCR reads with MiXCR, one entry per CDR3 protein. Of some 590,000 distinct CDR3 sequences in the sample, roughly a tenth are singletons; the top ten hold less than 5%. Sequenced here: PBMCs from the stem cell graft donor, sampled from the stem cell graft. The receptors here all came from a human donor who donated a stem cell graft to a child with acute myeloid leukemia.

This clonotype was seen many times. This chain connects TRBV20-1 to TRBJ2-1, with TRBD2 identical over 10 bases. Germline V CDR1 and CDR2: DFQATT, SNEGSKA (reference sequence). The V segment lost 8 bases and the J segment 5 bases; nucleotides outside the gene matches: 12. The CDR3 consists of 15 residues. This CDR3 is CSQTTGTSVHNEQFF. The CDR3, as DNA: TGCAGTCAGACAACCGGGACTAGCGTCCACAATGAGCAGTTCTTC.

The rearrangement uses TRBV6-5 and TRBJ1-1, with a possible D match to TRBD1 (6 bases). V was trimmed by 0 bases and J by 5 bases, leaving 19 bases between them. The CDR3 runs to 17 residues. The germline V gene has CDR1 MNHEY and CDR2 SVGAGI. The CDR3 sequence: CASSYSKGPTGPTEAFF. The CDR3 DNA reads as TGTGCCAGCAGTTACTCGAAAGGACCCACAGGGCCTACTGAAGCTTTCTTT.

V is TRBV10-3 and J is TRBJ2-1; weak D call: TRBD2 (6 bases). Deletions cut 3 bases from V and 0 bases from J, with 18 bases between. This CDR3 comprises 18 residues. The germline V gene encodes CDR1 ENHRY and CDR2 SYGVKD. CDR3 DNA sequence: TGTGCCATCAGTGACCCTACTAGCCCACGTAGCTCCTACAATGAGCAGTTCTTC. It codes for CAISDPTSPRSSYNEQFF.

This clonotype was seen only a few times. The chain uses TRBV6-5 and TRBJ2-1; D is tentatively TRBD1 or TRBD2 (5 bases each). The CDR3 loop spans 14 amino acids. The V end was cut by 6 bases, the J end by 5 bases, with 14 bases between. Germline values: CDR1 MNHEY, CDR2 SVGAGI. The CDR3 loop is CASRYWDAHNEQFF. CDR3 nucleotides: TGTGCCAGCAGGTATTGGGACGCCCACAATGAGCAGTTCTTC.

This clonotype has a handful of counts. The CDR3 is CAWSVMGNLYEQYF. CDR3 nucleotides: TGTGCCTGGAGTGTCATGGGCAACCTCTACGAGCAGTACTTC. The chain employs TRBV30 and TRBJ2-7; unclear D gene. The ends were cut back, 0 bases at V and 3 bases at J, with 12 bases in the middle. CDR1 and CDR2 from the germline V gene are GTSNPN and SVGIG (reference sequence). This CDR3 is 14 amino acids long.

This clonotype has more than one count but fewer than ten. The chain links TRBV6-1 to TRBJ2-6; the D gene is possibly TRBD1 (6 bases). Looked up from germline, CDR1 is MNHNS and CDR2 is SASEGT. This CDR3 comprises 15 residues. V was clipped by 8 bases and J by 2 bases, with 13 bases between them. This CDR3 reads CASCLTGTGANVLTF. Written as DNA, the CDR3 is TGTGCCAGCTGCTTAACAGGGACTGGGGCCAACGTCCTGACTTTC.

This clonotype has a count of ten or more. The chain recombines TRBV12-3 or TRBV12-4 with TRBJ2-4; D may be TRBD2 (7 bases). V dropped 3 bases and J dropped 8 bases, with 20 bases sitting between them. This CDR3 has 16 amino acids. CDR3 sequence reads: CASSFPQGGASYIQYF. For the CDR3, the DNA is TGTGCCAGCAGTTTCCCCCAAGGGGGGGCGTCCTACATTCAGTACTTC.

The chain is built from TRBV18 and TRBJ2-1; unclear D gene. Germline V gene lookup returns CDR1 KGHSH and CDR2 LQKENI. The CDR3 runs to 14 residues. V gave up 5 bases and J gave up 9 bases, with 17 bases separating them. The CDR3 is CASSGTRPTTEQFF. The CDR3 DNA reads TGTGCCAGCTCAGGTACCCGACCCACAACTGAGCAGTTCTTC. Based on the CDR3 plus reference TRBV18 and TRBJ2-1, the full variable domain is NAGVMQNPRHLVRRRGQEARLRCSPMKGHSHVYWYRQLPEEGLKFMVYLQKENIIDESGMPKERFSAEFPKEGPSILRIQQVVRGDSAAYFCASSGTRPTTEQFFGPGTRLTVL.

This chain links TRBV6-5 with TRBJ1-2, with TRBD1 as a possible D gene (5 bases). This CDR3 has 14 amino acids. The V and J ends lost 2 bases and 6 bases respectively, with 13 bases between them. CDR1 is MNHEY and CDR2 is SVGAGI in the germline V gene. DNA of the CDR3: TGTGCCAGCAGTTACACCGGACATACGGATGGCTACACCTTC. Its translation is CASSYTGHTDGYTF.

In regard to this clonotype: The germline gene is not matched at one end of the junction; a read error may be the cause. The chain uses TRBV20-1 and TRBJ2-1, with TRBD2 matching 8 bases. In germline, CDR1 is DFQATT, CDR2 SNEGSKA (reference sequence). The CDR3 is 16 residues long. The CDR3 DNA reads as TGCAGTGCGAGAGATTTAGCGGGACTCCTCTACAATGAGCAGTTCTTC. Amino acid sequence: CSARDLAGLLYNEQFF.

This clonotype was picked up a small number of times. The CDR3 DNA sequence: TGTGCCAGCTCACTACAGGGGATCTATGGCTACACCTTC. Its protein product is CASSLQGIYGYTF. This chain uses TRBV18 with TRBJ1-2, with 7 bases identical to TRBD1. Germline values: CDR1 KGHSH, CDR2 LQKENI. The J segment lost 4 bases and the V segment lost 4 bases, leaving 3 bases of the junction unmatched. CDR3 length equals 13 residues. Complete variable domain (other parts from reference TRBV18 and TRBJ1-2): NAGVMQNPRHLVRRRGQEARLRCSPMKGHSHVYWYRQLPEEGLKFMVYLQKENIIDESGMPKERFSAEFPKEGPSILRIQQVVRGDSAAYFCASSLQGIYGYTFGSGTRLTVV.

This clonotype was counted once. The chain carries TRBV7-6 and TRBJ2-2, with 7 bases fitting TRBD2. The J segment lost 6 bases and the V segment lost 4 bases, leaving 8 bases of the junction unmatched. The CDR3 is made up of 15 amino acids. Germline V gene data show CDR1 as SGHVS and CDR2 as FNYEAQ. CDR3 bases: TGTGCCAGCAGCTCCCCACGGGGGAGGGCCGGGGAGCTGTTTTTT. Translating it yields CASSSPRGRAGELFF. The full variable domain, completed using reference TRBV7-6 and TRBJ2-2, is GAGVSQSPRYKVTKRGQDVALRCDPISGHVSLYWYRQALGQGPEFLTYFNYEAQQDKSGLPNDRFSAERPEGSISTLTIQRTEQRDSAMYRCASSSPRGRAGELFFGEGSRLTVL.

The rearrangement uses TRBV20-1 and TRBJ2-1; D not certain. Trimming removed 0 bases at V and 12 bases at J, with 9 bases between. Germline-derived CDR1 and CDR2 are DFQATT and SNEGSKA (reference sequence). The CDR3 sequence is 11 residues long. The CDR3 bases are TGCAGTGCTAGAGATGGAGCTGTGCAGTTCTTC. Amino acids: CSARDGAVQFF.

In its sample, this clonotype was seen many times. The chain has TRBV20-1 and TRBJ1-1; no definite D call. Trimming shortened V by 3 bases and J by 0 bases, and 17 bases separated the two germline ends. CDR1 is DFQATT and CDR2 is SNEGSKA in the germline V gene (reference sequence). The length of the CDR3 is 16 residues. CDR3 sequence (DNA): TGCAGTGCTAGGGTAGGGATTTCCTTGGTGAACACTGAAGCTTTCTTT. Protein product: CSARVGISLVNTEAFF.

The table lists this clonotype with many counts. The chain couples TRBV7-8 to TRBJ2-3; 10 positions match TRBD2. Germline lookup yields CDR1 SGHVS and CDR2 FQNEAQ. With 5 bases clipped from V and 1 base from J, the junction kept 6 bases outside the gene matches. This CDR3 is built from 16 residues. This CDR3 is CASSPLTSGGTDTQYF. CDR3 DNA: TGTGCCAGCAGCCCCTTAACTAGCGGGGGCACAGATACGCAGTATTTT.

This sequence joins TRBV6-2 or TRBV6-3 and TRBJ2-1, with 11 nucleotides matching TRBD2. V was clipped by 6 bases and J by 5 bases; unmatched bases: 9. In germline, CDR1 is MNHEY, CDR2 SVGEGT. The CDR3 is 16 residues long. CDR3 in amino acids: CASRRTGTSGNNEQFF. The CDR3 nucleotides read TGTGCCAGCAGACGAACCGGGACTAGCGGTAACAATGAGCAGTTCTTC.

Details on this clonotype: A read error may explain this, as a much larger clone is one base away. The CDR3 does not end in the conserved phenylalanine or tryptophan, so this is likely a read error. The rearrangement links TRBV29-1 to TRBJ1-5; D not certain. This CDR3 spans 12 amino acids. Trimming pared 4 bases from V and 1 base from J, leaving 5 bases between. Germline values: CDR1 SQVTM, CDR2 ANQGSEA. The CDR3 reads CSVVVSNQPQHY. In DNA, the CDR3 is TGCAGCGTTGTAGTAAGCAATCAGCCCCAGCATTAT.

This clonotype was recorded at least ten times. The V gene is TRBV12-3 or TRBV12-4, the J gene TRBJ2-3; possible D gene TRBD1, 6 bases. Between the trimmed V and J ends, which lost 5 bases and 4 bases, there was a span of 13 bases. The CDR3 contains 14 residues. This CDR3 is CASSASPGADTQYF. CDR3 in DNA: TGTGCCAGCAGTGCCTCCCCAGGGGCAGATACGCAGTATTTT.

This clonotype was recorded a few times. The chain employs TRBV20-1 and TRBJ1-5, with 10 bases identical to TRBD1. The germline CDR1 and CDR2 sequences are DFQATT and SNEGSKA (reference sequence). The CDR3 spans 14 residues. J was trimmed by 4 bases and V by 3 bases; bases with no gene match: 3. The CDR3 DNA reads as TGCAGTGCTAGCCCGGGACAGGGGAATCAGCCCCAGCATTTT. Its translation: CSASPGQGNQPQHF.

This clonotype was detected many times. CDR3 sequence (DNA): TGCAGCGTGTCGGTAGCGGGAGGGCCGGGAAATGAGCAGTTCTTC. Its translation is CSVSVAGGPGNEQFF. V usage is TRBV29-1 and J usage is TRBJ2-1; TRBD2 agrees at 11 bases. The CDR3 length is 15 residues. Germline V CDR1 and CDR2: SQVTM, ANQGSEA. Trimming cost V 6 bases and J 7 bases; bases outside gene matches: 11.

This sequence joins TRBV12-3 or TRBV12-4 and TRBJ2-1; the match to TRBD2 covers 7 bases. The CDR3 covers 14 residues. Trimming took 8 bases from V and 5 from J; bases not matched to a gene: 9. CDR3 sequence: CASVWGLRNNEQFF. Written as DNA, the CDR3 is TGTGCCAGCGTATGGGGACTACGAAACAATGAGCAGTTCTTC.

The genes are TRBV4-3 and TRBJ1-3, with D perhaps matching TRBD1 (5 bases). V dropped 4 bases and J dropped 4 bases, with 11 bases sitting between them. The CDR3 length is 14 residues. Germline loops: CDR1 LGHNA, CDR2 YSLEER. The CDR3 region has the DNA TGCGCCAGCAGCCCGGCCTGGGGGGGAAACACCATATATTTT. It encodes CASSPAWGGNTIYF.